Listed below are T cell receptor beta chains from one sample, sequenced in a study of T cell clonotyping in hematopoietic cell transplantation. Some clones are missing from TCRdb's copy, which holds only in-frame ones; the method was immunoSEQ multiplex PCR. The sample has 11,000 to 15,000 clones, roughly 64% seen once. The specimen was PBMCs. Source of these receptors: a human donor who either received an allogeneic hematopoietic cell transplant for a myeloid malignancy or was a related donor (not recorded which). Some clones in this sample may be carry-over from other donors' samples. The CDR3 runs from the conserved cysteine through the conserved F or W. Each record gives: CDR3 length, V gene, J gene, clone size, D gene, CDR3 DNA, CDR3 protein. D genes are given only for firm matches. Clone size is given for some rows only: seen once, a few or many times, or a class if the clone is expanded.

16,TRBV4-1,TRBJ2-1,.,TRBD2,TGCGCCAGCAGCCAAGATTCCCCCGCGAGCGGGAGCGCGCAGTTCTTC,CASSQDSPASGSAQFF
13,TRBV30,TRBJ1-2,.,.,TGTGCCCGGAGACGGATTCCCAACTATGGCTACACCTTC,CARRRIPNYGYTF
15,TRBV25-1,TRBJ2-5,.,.,TGTGCCAGCAGTGAATATTGGGCAGAATCAGAGACCCAGTACTTC,CASSEYWAESETQYF
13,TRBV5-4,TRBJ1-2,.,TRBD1,TGTGCCAGCAGCCCGGGGGGGACAGATGGCTACACCTTC,CASSPGGTDGYTF
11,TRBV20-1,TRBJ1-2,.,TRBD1,TGCAGTGCTAGAGGACAGGGTACAGACACCTTC,CSARGQGTDTF
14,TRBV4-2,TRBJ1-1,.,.,TGTGCCAGCAGCCAAGACCGGGGGTACACTGAAGCTTTCTTT,CASSQDRGYTEAFF
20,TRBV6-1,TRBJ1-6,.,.,TGTGCCAGCAGTGAATCAATTTGGGCGGGGGGGAACCCTTATAATTCACCCCTCCACTTT,CASSESIWAGGNPYNSPLHF
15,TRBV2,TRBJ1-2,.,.,TGTGCCAGCAGTGCGTGGGTTGGGGAAAACTATGGCTACACCTTC,CASSAWVGENYGYTF
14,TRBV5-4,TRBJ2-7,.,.,TGTGCCAGCAGTTCTGAACTAGCTGCAAACGAGCAGTACTTC,CASSSELAANEQYF
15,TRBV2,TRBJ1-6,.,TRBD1,TGTGCCAGCAGCGCCGGGACAGAAGTGGGTTCACCCCTCCACTTT,CASSAGTEVGSPLHF
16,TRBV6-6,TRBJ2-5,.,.,TGTGCCAGCAGTTACCTTGGACAGTCAGGGCAAGAGACCCAGTACTTC,CASSYLGQSGQETQYF
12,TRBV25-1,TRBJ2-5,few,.,TGTGCCAGCAGCGACTCTCCCTCGACCCAGTACTTC,CASSDSPSTQYF
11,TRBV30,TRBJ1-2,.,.,TGTGCCTGGAGCGAGGGCGGCGGCTACACCTTC,CAWSEGGGYTF
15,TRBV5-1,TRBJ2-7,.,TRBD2,TGCGCCAGCACCTTGGGTCTAGCGGGGCTCTACGAGCAGTACTTC,CASTLGLAGLYEQYF
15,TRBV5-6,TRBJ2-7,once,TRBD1,TGTGCCAGCAGCGGATCCGGACAGGGTTCCTACGAGCAGTACTTC,CASSGSGQGSYEQYF
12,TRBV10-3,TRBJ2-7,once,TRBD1,TGTGCCACCTGGACAGGGTCCTACGAGCAGTACTTC,CATWTGSYEQYF
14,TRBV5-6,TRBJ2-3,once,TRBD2,TGTGCCAGCAGCTCCGGACTAGCGGTGCATACGCAGTATTTT,CASSSGLAVHTQYF
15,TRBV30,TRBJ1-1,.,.,TGTGCCTGGAGTTCGGGAGCCGGGATGAACACTGAAGCTTTCTTT,CAWSSGAGMNTEAFF
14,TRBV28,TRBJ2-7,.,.,TGTGCCAGCAGGGACGGGACTGTTCCCTACGAGCAGTACTTC,CASRDGTVPYEQYF
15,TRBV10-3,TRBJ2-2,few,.,TGTGCCATCAGTGCCGACGGAGCGAACACCGGGGAGCTGTTTTTT,CAISADGANTGELFF
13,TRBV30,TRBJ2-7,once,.,TGTGCCTGGAGTGGTGTAGGGGCCTCCAGTACCTACTTC,CAWSGVGASSTYF
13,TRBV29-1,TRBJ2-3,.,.,TGCAGCGTTCAAGGGACAAACACAGATACGCAGTATTTT,CSVQGTNTDTQYF
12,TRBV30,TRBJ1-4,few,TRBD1,TGTGCCTGGAGTGCAGGGGGGGAAAAACTGTTTTTT,CAWSAGGEKLFF
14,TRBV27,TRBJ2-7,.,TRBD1,TGTGCCAGCAGTTCAGACAGGGGGGCCTACGAGCAGTACTTC,CASSSDRGAYEQYF
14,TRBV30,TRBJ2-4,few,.,TGTGCCTGGCAACGAGGGTCGGCCAAAAACATTCAGTACTTC,CAWQRGSAKNIQYF
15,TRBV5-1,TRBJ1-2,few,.,TGCGCCAGCAGCTTGGCCGGGGCGTCTAACTATGGCTACACCTTC,CASSLAGASNYGYTF
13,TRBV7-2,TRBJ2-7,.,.,TGTGCCAGCAGCCCTCGGTCGTCCTACGAGCAGTACTTC,CASSPRSSYEQYF
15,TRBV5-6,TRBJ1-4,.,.,TGTGCCAGCAGCTTGCGGAGTAAGGGTAACGAAAAACTGTTTTTT,CASSLRSKGNEKLFF
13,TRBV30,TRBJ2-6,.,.,TGTGCCTGGAGTGTATACGGGGCCAACGTCCTGACTTTC,CAWSVYGANVLTF
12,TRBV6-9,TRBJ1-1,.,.,TGTGCCAGCAGTTATGGGGGAACTGAAGCTTTCTTT,CASSYGGTEAFF
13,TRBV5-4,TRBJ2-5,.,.,TGTGCCAGCAGCCCTAGTCCCCAAGAGACCCAGTACTTC,CASSPSPQETQYF
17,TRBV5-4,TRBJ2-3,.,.,TGTGCCAGCAGCTTGGAGGGGTGGGGCACCAGCACAGATACGCAGTATTTT,CASSLEGWGTSTDTQYF
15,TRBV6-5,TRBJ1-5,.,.,TGTGCCAGCAGTTACTCGGGTAGAACCAATCAGCCCCAGCATTTT,CASSYSGRTNQPQHF
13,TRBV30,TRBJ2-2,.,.,TGTGCCTGGAGAGGCACGAACACCGGGGAGCTGTTTTTT,CAWRGTNTGELFF
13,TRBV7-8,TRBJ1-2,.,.,TGTGCCAGCAGCTTACAGGGGCTCTATGGCTACACCTTC,CASSLQGLYGYTF
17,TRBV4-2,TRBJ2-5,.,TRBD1,TGTGCCAGCAGCCAGATGGGTTCGGGACAGGGGGCTGAGACCCAGTACTTC,CASSQMGSGQGAETQYF
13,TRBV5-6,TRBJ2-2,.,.,TGTGCCAGCAGCTTGGCCGTTTCCGGGGAGCTGTTTTTT,CASSLAVSGELFF
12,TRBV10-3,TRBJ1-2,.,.,TGTGCCATCAGCCTCGCGGGCTATGGCTACACCTTC,CAISLAGYGYTF
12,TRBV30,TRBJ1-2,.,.,TGTGCCTGGAGTAGGGACAATGTCGGCTACACCTTC,CAWSRDNVGYTF
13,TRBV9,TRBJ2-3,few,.,TGTGCCAGCAGCGTCCCCGGCACAGATACGCAGTATTTT,CASSVPGTDTQYF
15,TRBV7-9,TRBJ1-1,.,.,TGTGCCAGCAGCTGGACGAAGGTCATGAACACTGAAGCTTTCTTT,CASSWTKVMNTEAFF
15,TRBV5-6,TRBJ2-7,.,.,TGTGCCAGCAGCTTGGGGCGCGGGGCCGGCTACGAGCAGTACTTC,CASSLGRGAGYEQYF
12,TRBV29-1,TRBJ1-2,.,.,TGCAGCGTTGATCGGACTTCCAGTGGCTACACCTTC,CSVDRTSSGYTF
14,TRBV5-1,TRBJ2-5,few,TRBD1,TGCGCCAGCAGCTCTGGGACAGCCCAAGAGACCCAGTACTTC,CASSSGTAQETQYF
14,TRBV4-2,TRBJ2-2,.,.,TGTGCCAGCAGCTCAGGGGTAAACACCGGGAAGCTGTTTTTT,CASSSGVNTGKLFF
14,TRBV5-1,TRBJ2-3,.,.,TGCGCCAGCAGCTTGGGGACTAATGTTGATACGCAGTATTTT,CASSLGTNVDTQYF
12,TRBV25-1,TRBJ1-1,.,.,TGTGCCAGCAGTGAATTGGGAACTGAAGCTTTCTTT,CASSELGTEAFF
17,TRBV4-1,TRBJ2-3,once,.,TGCGCCAGCAGCCAAGATAGTTTAGCTGCTAGCACAGATACGCAGTATTTT,CASSQDSLAASTDTQYF
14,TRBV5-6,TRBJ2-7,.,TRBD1,TGTGCCAGCAGCGGGGACAGGCTTCCCTACGAGCAGTACTTC,CASSGDRLPYEQYF
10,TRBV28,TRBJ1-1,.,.,TGTGCCAGCAGTTTGGATGAAGCTTTCTTT,CASSLDEAFF